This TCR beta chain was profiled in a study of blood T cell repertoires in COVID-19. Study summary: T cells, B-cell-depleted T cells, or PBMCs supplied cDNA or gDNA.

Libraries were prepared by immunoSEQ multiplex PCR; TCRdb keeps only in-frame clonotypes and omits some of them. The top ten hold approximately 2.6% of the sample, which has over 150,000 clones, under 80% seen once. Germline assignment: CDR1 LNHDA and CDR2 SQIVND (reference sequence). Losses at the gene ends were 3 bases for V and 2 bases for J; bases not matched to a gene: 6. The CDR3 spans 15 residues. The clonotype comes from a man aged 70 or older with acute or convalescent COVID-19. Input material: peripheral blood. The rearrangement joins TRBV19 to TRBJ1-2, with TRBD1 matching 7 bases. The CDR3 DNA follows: TGTGCCAGTAGTATCCAGACAGGGATCAACTATGGCTACACCTTC. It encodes CASSIQTGINYGYTF.